The present TCR beta chain was sequenced within a study of blood T cell repertoires in COVID-19. Study summary: Samples of COVID-19 (acute and convalescent) were obtained from the United States, Italy and Spain.

This clone occurred once. CDR3 length: 15 amino acids. Germline V gene sequence: CDR1 MNHEY, CDR2 SMNVEV (reference sequence). Between the trimmed V and J ends, which lost 8 bases and 1 base, there was a span of 17 bases. Original processing notes: Researchers report that nucleated cell counts were estimated from reference gene primer amplification. Only in-frame clones appear in the TCRdb table, and some are missing; sequencing was by immunoSEQ multiplex PCR. V and J calls and clone size come straight from that table; D and trimming were deduced from the DNA. The sample has 380,000 or so clones; more than 75% are singletons.

The TCR sequence derives from a human donor with acute or convalescent COVID-19. The donor label of this sample is uncertain. The specimen sequenced was peripheral blood. This rearrangement joins TRBV27 to TRBJ1-1; no definite D call. In DNA, the CDR3 is TGTGCCAGCTCTTTTATAGCATTTACGAACACTGAAGCTTTCTTT. This gives the protein CASSFIAFTNTEAFF.